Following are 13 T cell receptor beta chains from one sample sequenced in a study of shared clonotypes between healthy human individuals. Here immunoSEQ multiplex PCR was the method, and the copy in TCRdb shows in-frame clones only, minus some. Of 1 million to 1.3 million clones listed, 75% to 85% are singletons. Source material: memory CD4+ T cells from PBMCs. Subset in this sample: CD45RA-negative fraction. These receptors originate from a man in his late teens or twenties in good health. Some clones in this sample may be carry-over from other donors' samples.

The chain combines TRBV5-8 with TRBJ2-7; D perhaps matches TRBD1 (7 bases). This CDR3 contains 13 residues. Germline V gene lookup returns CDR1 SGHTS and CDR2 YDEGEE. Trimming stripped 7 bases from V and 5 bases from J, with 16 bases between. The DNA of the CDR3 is TGTGCCAGCGACCGCAGGGGGGCGGACGAGCAGTACTTC. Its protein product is CASDRRGADEQYF.

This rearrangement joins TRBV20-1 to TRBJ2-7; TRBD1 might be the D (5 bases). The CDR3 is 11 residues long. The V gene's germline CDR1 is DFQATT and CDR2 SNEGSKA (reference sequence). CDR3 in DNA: TGCAGGATACAGGCGCCCTACGAGCAGTACTTC. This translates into CRIQAPYEQYF.

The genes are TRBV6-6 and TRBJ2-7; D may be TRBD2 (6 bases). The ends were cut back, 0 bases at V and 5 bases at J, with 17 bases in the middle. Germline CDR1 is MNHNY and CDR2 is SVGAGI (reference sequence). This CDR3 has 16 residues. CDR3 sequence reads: CASSYSVASAGHEQYF. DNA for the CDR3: TGTGCCAGCAGTTACTCGGTGGCTAGCGCCGGCCACGAGCAGTACTTC.

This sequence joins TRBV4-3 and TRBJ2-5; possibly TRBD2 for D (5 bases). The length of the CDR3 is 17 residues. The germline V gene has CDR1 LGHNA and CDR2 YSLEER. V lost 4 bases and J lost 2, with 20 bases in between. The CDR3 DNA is TGCGCCAGCAGCCCAGAGGGAAGGGCGTCGAGACAAGAGACCCAGTACTTC. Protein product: CASSPEGRASRQETQYF.

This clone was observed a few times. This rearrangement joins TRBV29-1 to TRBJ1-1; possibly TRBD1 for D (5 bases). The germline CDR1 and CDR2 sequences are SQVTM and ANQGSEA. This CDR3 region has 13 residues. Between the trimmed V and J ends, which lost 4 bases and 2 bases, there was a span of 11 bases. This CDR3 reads CSVGEQENTEAFF. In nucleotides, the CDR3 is TGCAGCGTTGGGGAACAGGAAAACACTGAAGCTTTCTTT. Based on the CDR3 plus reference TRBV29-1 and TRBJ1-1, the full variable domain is SAVISQKPSRDICQRGTSLTIQCQVDSQVTMMFWYRQQPGQSLTLIATANQGSEATYESGFVIDKFPISRPNLTFSTLTVSNMSPEDSSIYLCSVGEQENTEAFFGQGTRLTVV.

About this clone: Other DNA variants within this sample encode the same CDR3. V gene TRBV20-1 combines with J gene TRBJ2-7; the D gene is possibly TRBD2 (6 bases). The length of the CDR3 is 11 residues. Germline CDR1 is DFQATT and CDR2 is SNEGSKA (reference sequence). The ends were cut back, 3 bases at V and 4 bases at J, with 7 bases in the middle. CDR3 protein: CSARTRYEQYF. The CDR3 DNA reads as TGCAGTGCTAGGACTAGATACGAGCAGTACTTC.

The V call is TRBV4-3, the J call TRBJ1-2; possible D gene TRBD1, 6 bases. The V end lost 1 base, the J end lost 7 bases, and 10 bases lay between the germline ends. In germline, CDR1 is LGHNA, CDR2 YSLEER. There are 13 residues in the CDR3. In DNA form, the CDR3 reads TGCGCCAGCAGCCAAGCTGGGGGGGCTGGCTACACCTTC. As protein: CASSQAGGAGYTF.

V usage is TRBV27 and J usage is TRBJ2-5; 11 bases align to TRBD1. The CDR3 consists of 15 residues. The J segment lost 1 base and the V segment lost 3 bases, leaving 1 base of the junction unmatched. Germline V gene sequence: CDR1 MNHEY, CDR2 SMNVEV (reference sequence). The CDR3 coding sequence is TGTGCCAGCAGTTTGGGGACAGGGGGCCAAGAGACCCAGTACTTC. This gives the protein CASSLGTGGQETQYF.

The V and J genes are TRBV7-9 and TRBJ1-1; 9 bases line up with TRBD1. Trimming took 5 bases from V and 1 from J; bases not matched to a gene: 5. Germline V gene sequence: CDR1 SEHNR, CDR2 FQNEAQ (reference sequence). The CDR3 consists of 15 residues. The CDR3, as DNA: TGTGCCAGCAGCGCCCAACAGGGGGCGAACACTGAAGCTTTCTTT. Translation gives CASSAQQGANTEAFF.

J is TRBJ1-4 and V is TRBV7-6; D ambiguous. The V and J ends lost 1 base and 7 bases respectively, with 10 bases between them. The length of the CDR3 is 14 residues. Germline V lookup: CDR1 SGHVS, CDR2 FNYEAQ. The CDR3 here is CASSLEWGSEKLFF. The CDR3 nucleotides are TGTGCCAGCAGCTTAGAGTGGGGAAGTGAAAAACTGTTTTTT.

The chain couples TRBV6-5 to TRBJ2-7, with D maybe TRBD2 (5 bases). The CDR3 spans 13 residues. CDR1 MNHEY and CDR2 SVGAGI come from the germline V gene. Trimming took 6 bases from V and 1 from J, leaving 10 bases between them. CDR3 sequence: CASSPPGSYEQYF. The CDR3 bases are TGTGCCAGCAGCCCCCCGGGGTCCTACGAGCAGTACTTC.

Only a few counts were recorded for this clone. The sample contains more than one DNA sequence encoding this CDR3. DNA of the CDR3: TGTGCCAGTAGTGGGAGATACACTGAAGCTTTCTTT. It translates to CASSGRYTEAFF. V usage is TRBV19 and J usage is TRBJ1-1; D not certain. With 5 bases removed from V and 3 bases from J, the gap between germline ends came to 7 bases. The CDR3 has 12 residues. The germline CDR1 and CDR2 sequences are LNHDA and SQIVND (reference sequence).

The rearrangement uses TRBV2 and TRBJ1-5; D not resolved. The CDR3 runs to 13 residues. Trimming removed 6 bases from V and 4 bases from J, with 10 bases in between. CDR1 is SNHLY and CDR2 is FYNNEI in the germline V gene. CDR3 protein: CASSPNLNQPQHF. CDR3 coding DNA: TGTGCCAGCAGCCCCAACCTGAATCAGCCCCAGCATTTT. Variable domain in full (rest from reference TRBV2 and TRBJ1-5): EPEVTQTPSHQVTQMGQEVILRCVPISNHLYFYWYRQILGQKVEFLVSFYNNEISEKSEIFDDQFSVERPDGSNFTLKIRSTKLEDSAMYFCASSPNLNQPQHFGDGTRLSIL.